What follows are 8 T cell receptor beta chains derived from one specimen sequenced in a study of post-analysis software for immune sequencing data. Study-level results: TRBV5-6, TRBV5-1 and TRBV20-1 belonged to a set of five TRBV segments that were more frequent in patients than controls.

The antigens these receptors bind are not known. Each TCR beta cDNA library carried unique molecular identifiers. Via MiXCR, TCRdb re-called the PCR reads, giving one row per CDR3 protein. The table lists approximately 250,000 distinct CDR3 sequences, 36% of them singletons. Sequencing was carried out using blood. These receptors came from a girl aged 10 to 17 with multiple sclerosis.

This chain connects TRBV29-1 to TRBJ2-4; D remains unclear. The J call may be in error: the DNA end matches TRBJ2-7 better. This CDR3 region has 13 residues. Germline V gene sequence: CDR1 SQVTM, CDR2 ANQGSEA. This chain's CDR3 is CSVNGVASYEQYF. For the CDR3, the DNA is TGCAGCGTGAATGGGGTTGCCTCCTACGAGCAGTACTTC.

This clonotype was detected many times. The genes are TRBV29-1 and TRBJ1-1, with D hard to call. The V and J ends lost 2 bases and 1 base respectively, with 11 bases between them. The CDR3 is 14 amino acids. CDR1 and CDR2 (germline): SQVTM, ANQGSEA. DNA for the CDR3: TGCAGCGTTGAAAATCAAGGGAAGAACACTGAAGCTTTCTTT. Translation: CSVENQGKNTEAFF.

V gene TRBV5-1 combines with J gene TRBJ2-7; 7 bases agree with TRBD2. This CDR3 is built from 13 residues. Unmatched junction bases numbered 1, after V lost 2 bases and J lost 2 bases. Germline CDR1 SGHRS, CDR2 YFSETQ. The CDR3: CASSLGTTYEQYF. In DNA, the CDR3 is TGCGCCAGCAGCTTAGGGACTACCTACGAGCAGTACTTC.

This clonotype was observed a handful of times. The chain employs TRBV7-2 and TRBJ1-6; 7 bases are a match to TRBD1. Germline CDR1 and CDR2: SGHTA and FQGNSA. The ends lost 3 bases at V and 0 bases at J; junction bases unmatched: 8. CDR3 length equals 18 residues. The CDR3 bases are TGTGCCAGCAGCTTTACAGGGGATTGGAGCTCCTATAATTCACCCCTCCACTTT. Translated, it gives CASSFTGDWSSYNSPLHF.

This clonotype was observed a handful of times. Since a much larger clone is just one base distant, this may be a read error. The chain combines TRBV6-1 with TRBJ2-5; D gene unclear. CDR1 is MNHNS and CDR2 is SASEGT in the germline V gene. The CDR3 contains 11 residues. This chain's CDR3 is CAGSEGPTQYF. Here the CDR3 DNA reads TGTGCCGGCAGTGAAGGGCCCACCCAGTACTTC.

This clonotype was found many times. The gene calls are TRBV9 and TRBJ1-6; the D is unclear. V lost 4 bases, J lost 6 bases, and 14 bases lay in between. This CDR3 contains 15 residues. CDR1 and CDR2 from the germline V gene are SGDLS and YYNGEE. The CDR3 loop is CASSPRDLPNSPLHF. In DNA form, the CDR3 reads TGTGCCAGCAGCCCCAGAGATCTCCCTAATTCACCCCTCCACTTT.

This clonotype was seen only a few times. This chain connects TRBV15 to TRBJ2-3, with TRBD2 identical over 8 bases. Germline V CDR1 and CDR2: LNHNV, YYDKDF (reference sequence). V was pared by 4 bases and J by 5 bases, with 8 bases of the junction left unmatched. CDR3 length: 15 amino acids. DNA of the CDR3: TGTGCCACCAGCATCTCTAGCGGGCTTGAAGATACGCAGTATTTT. It codes for CATSISSGLEDTQYF.

This chain connects TRBV5-1 to TRBJ2-7; D is undetermined. Deletions cut 1 base from V and 1 base from J, with 6 bases between. Per germline, CDR1 SGHRS and CDR2 YFSETQ. The length of the CDR3 is 13 residues. For the CDR3, the DNA is TGCGCCAGCAGCTTGTGGGCTTCCTACGAGCAGTACTTC. Protein: CASSLWASYEQYF.